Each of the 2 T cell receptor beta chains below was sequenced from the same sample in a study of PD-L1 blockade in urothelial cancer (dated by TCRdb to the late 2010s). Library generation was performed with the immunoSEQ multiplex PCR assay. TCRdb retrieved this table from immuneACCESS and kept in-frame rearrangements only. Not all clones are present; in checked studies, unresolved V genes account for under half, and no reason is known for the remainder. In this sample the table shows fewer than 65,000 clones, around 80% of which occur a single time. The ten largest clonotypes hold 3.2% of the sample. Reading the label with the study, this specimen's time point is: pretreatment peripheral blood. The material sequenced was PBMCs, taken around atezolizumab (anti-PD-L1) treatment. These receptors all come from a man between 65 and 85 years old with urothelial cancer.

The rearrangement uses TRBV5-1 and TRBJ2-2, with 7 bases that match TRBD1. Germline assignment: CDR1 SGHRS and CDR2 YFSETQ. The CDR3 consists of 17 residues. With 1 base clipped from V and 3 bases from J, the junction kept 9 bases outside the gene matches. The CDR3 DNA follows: TGCGCCAGCAGCTTGCCCCCGGGACAGAGATACACCGGGGAGCTGTTTTTT. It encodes CASSLPPGQRYTGELFF.

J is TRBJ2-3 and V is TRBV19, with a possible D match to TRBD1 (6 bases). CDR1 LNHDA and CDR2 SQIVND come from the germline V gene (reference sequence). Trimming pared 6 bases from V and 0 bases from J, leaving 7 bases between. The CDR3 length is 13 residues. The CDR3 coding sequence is TGTGCCAGTAGGGGGGCTAGCACAGATACGCAGTATTTT. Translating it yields CASRGASTDTQYF.